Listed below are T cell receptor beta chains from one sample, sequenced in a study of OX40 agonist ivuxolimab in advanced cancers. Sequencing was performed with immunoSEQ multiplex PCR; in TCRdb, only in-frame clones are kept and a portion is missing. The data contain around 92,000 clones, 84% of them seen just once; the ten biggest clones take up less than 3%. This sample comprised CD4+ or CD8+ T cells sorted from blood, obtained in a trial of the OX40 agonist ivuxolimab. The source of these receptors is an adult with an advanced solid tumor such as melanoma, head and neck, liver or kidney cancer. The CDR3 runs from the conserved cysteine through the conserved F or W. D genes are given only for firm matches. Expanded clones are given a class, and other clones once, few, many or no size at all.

cdr3_nt: TGTGCCAGTACTGAGGGGAATTTAAAATCACCCCTCCACTTT
cdr3_aa: CASTEGNLKSPLHF
d_call: NA
j_call: TRBJ1-6
v_call: TRBV5-4
clone_size: NA

cdr3_nt: TGTGCCAGCAGCTTGGTAGACACCTACACCGGGGAGCTGTTTTTT
cdr3_aa: CASSLVDTYTGELFF
d_call: NA
j_call: TRBJ2-2
v_call: TRBV5-6
clone_size: NA

cdr3_nt: TGTGCCAGCAGCTTGGGGGACAGGGTCTACGAGCAGTACTTC
cdr3_aa: CASSLGDRVYEQYF
d_call: TRBD1
j_call: TRBJ2-7
v_call: TRBV5-4
clone_size: NA

cdr3_nt: TGTGCCAGCAGCTTGGGGGGGAAGTCGAGCAATCAGCCCCAGCATTTT
cdr3_aa: CASSLGGKSSNQPQHF
d_call: NA
j_call: TRBJ1-5
v_call: TRBV5-4
clone_size: NA

cdr3_nt: TGTGCCAGCAGCCTAGGGACAGGGGGAAGCTATGGCTACACCTTC
cdr3_aa: CASSLGTGGSYGYTF
d_call: TRBD1
j_call: TRBJ1-2
v_call: TRBV5-4
clone_size: NA

cdr3_nt: TGTGCCAGCTCACCCGTGGGGGACGGGCAGTACTTC
cdr3_aa: CASSPVGDGQYF
d_call: NA
j_call: TRBJ2-7
v_call: TRBV18
clone_size: once

cdr3_nt: TGTGCCAGCTCACCACAGGGACGGAATAGCAATCAGCCCCAGCATTTT
cdr3_aa: CASSPQGRNSNQPQHF
d_call: NA
j_call: TRBJ1-5
v_call: TRBV18
clone_size: once

cdr3_nt: TGTGCCAGCTCACCAATGGCGGTCCTCAATGAGCAGTTCTTC
cdr3_aa: CASSPMAVLNEQFF
d_call: NA
j_call: TRBJ2-1
v_call: TRBV18
clone_size: few

cdr3_nt: TGCGCCAGCAGCTTGGAAGGGACATCCAACACTGAAGCTTTCTTT
cdr3_aa: CASSLEGTSNTEAFF
d_call: NA
j_call: TRBJ1-1
v_call: TRBV5-1
clone_size: NA

cdr3_nt: TGTGCCAGCAGCTTAGCGGGACAGGGGATTAATGAGCAGTTCTTC
cdr3_aa: CASSLAGQGINEQFF
d_call: TRBD1
j_call: TRBJ2-1
v_call: TRBV7-2
clone_size: NA

cdr3_nt: TGTGCCAGCTCACAGGCCTGGACAGATACGCAGTATTTT
cdr3_aa: CASSQAWTDTQYF
d_call: NA
j_call: TRBJ2-3
v_call: TRBV18
clone_size: NA

cdr3_nt: TGTGCCAGCAGCCAAGATGGGGCGTTGAACTTC
cdr3_aa: CASSQDGALNF
d_call: NA
j_call: TRBJ2-7
v_call: TRBV4-2
clone_size: NA

cdr3_nt: TGTGCCAGTAGCACGAACAGCGCGCGCTCTGGAAACACCATATATTTT
cdr3_aa: CASSTNSARSGNTIYF
d_call: NA
j_call: TRBJ1-3
v_call: TRBV19
clone_size: NA

cdr3_nt: TGCGCCAGCAGCCAAGGTTATAGCGATTGGACTGAAGCTTTCTTT
cdr3_aa: CASSQGYSDWTEAFF
d_call: NA
j_call: TRBJ1-1
v_call: TRBV4-3
clone_size: NA

cdr3_nt: TGCGCCAGCAGCCTGGACTTGGGCTTTGGCTACACCTTC
cdr3_aa: CASSLDLGFGYTF
d_call: NA
j_call: TRBJ1-2
v_call: TRBV5-1
clone_size: few

cdr3_nt: TGTGCCAGCAGTTTAGGTAGAACCATATATTTT
cdr3_aa: CASSLGRTIYF
d_call: NA
j_call: TRBJ1-3
v_call: TRBV6-5
clone_size: once

cdr3_nt: TGTGCCATCAGGTCCGGAGGGGAGACCCAGTACTTC
cdr3_aa: CAIRSGGETQYF
d_call: NA
j_call: TRBJ2-5
v_call: TRBV6-1
clone_size: few

cdr3_nt: TGTGCCAGCAGCCGGCTACCCGGGCCAGATCCGAATTTT
cdr3_aa: CASSRLPGPDPNF
d_call: NA
j_call: TRBJ1-4
v_call: TRBV11-2
clone_size: NA

cdr3_nt: TGTGCCAGCAGCTTCCTAGCGGGGAAAGAGACCCAGTACTTC
cdr3_aa: CASSFLAGKETQYF
d_call: TRBD2
j_call: TRBJ2-5
v_call: TRBV7-9
clone_size: NA

cdr3_nt: TGTGCCAGTAGTATAACGGGCCCGAGCTCTGGGGCCAACGTCCTGACTTTC
cdr3_aa: CASSITGPSSGANVLTF
d_call: NA
j_call: TRBJ2-6
v_call: TRBV19
clone_size: NA

cdr3_nt: TGTGCCAGCAGCTCGGTAGCGGGGGGGCCTTTCTCCTACAATGAGCAGTTCTTC
cdr3_aa: CASSSVAGGPFSYNEQFF
d_call: TRBD2
j_call: TRBJ2-1
v_call: TRBV7-2
clone_size: once

cdr3_nt: TGTGCCAGCACCTCCCCAGGCCTTAACTATGGCTACACCTTC
cdr3_aa: CASTSPGLNYGYTF
d_call: NA
j_call: TRBJ1-2
v_call: TRBV6-5
clone_size: NA

cdr3_nt: TGTGCCAGCACCCTAAACAGGGGGCGCGCTGAAAAACTGTTTTTT
cdr3_aa: CASTLNRGRAEKLFF
d_call: TRBD1
j_call: TRBJ1-4
v_call: TRBV28
clone_size: NA

cdr3_nt: TGCGCCAGCGGGTTGCGACGGGACGAGCAGTACTTC
cdr3_aa: CASGLRRDEQYF
d_call: NA
j_call: TRBJ2-7
v_call: TRBV5-1
clone_size: few

cdr3_nt: TGTGCCAGCAGCGTGGGGACAGGTGTATCACCCCTCCACTTT
cdr3_aa: CASSVGTGVSPLHF
d_call: TRBD1
j_call: TRBJ1-6
v_call: TRBV9
clone_size: NA

cdr3_nt: TGTGCCAGTAGGATTCGGGGGTTGGGTGAAGCTTTCTTT
cdr3_aa: CASRIRGLGEAFF
d_call: NA
j_call: TRBJ1-1
v_call: TRBV19
clone_size: NA

cdr3_nt: TGTGCCAGCGGCCGGGACCTAACAGATACGCAGTATTTT
cdr3_aa: CASGRDLTDTQYF
d_call: NA
j_call: TRBJ2-3
v_call: TRBV2
clone_size: NA

cdr3_nt: TGTGCCAGCAGTTTAAAGCCCAACACTGAAGCTTTCTTT
cdr3_aa: CASSLKPNTEAFF
d_call: NA
j_call: TRBJ1-1
v_call: TRBV27
clone_size: NA

cdr3_nt: TGCGCCAGCAGCCCGACGGGACAGGACTATGGCTACACCTTC
cdr3_aa: CASSPTGQDYGYTF
d_call: TRBD1
j_call: TRBJ1-2
v_call: TRBV4-1
clone_size: few

cdr3_nt: TGTGCCAGCAGGGTCCCGGGACCCTCAGGCAATCAGCCCCAGCATTTT
cdr3_aa: CASRVPGPSGNQPQHF
d_call: NA
j_call: TRBJ1-5
v_call: TRBV28
clone_size: once

cdr3_nt: TGTGCCAGCTCATCACAGGGGAAAAACACTGAAGCTTTCTTT
cdr3_aa: CASSSQGKNTEAFF
d_call: TRBD1
j_call: TRBJ1-1
v_call: TRBV18
clone_size: NA

cdr3_nt: TGTGCCAGCAGTGAACAGGGAACTAATGAAAAACTGTTTTTT
cdr3_aa: CASSEQGTNEKLFF
d_call: NA
j_call: TRBJ1-4
v_call: TRBV6-1
clone_size: NA

cdr3_nt: TGTGCCAGCAGCCGCGAGCGGGGGAGCACAGATACGCAGTATTTT
cdr3_aa: CASSRERGSTDTQYF
d_call: TRBD2
j_call: TRBJ2-3
v_call: TRBV7-2
clone_size: NA

cdr3_nt: TGTGCCATCAGTGAGTCTCCAGTTACCGGGAACACTGAAGCTTTCTTT
cdr3_aa: CAISESPVTGNTEAFF
d_call: NA
j_call: TRBJ1-1
v_call: TRBV10-3
clone_size: NA

cdr3_nt: TGTGCCAGCAGCTCCCGGACAGGGAACACAGATACGCAGTATTTT
cdr3_aa: CASSSRTGNTDTQYF
d_call: TRBD1
j_call: TRBJ2-3
v_call: TRBV7-6
clone_size: NA

cdr3_nt: TGTGCCAGCCGGGACAGGGGAGTAGTGGAGCAGTTCTTC
cdr3_aa: CASRDRGVVEQFF
d_call: TRBD1
j_call: TRBJ2-1
v_call: TRBV2
clone_size: NA

cdr3_nt: TGTGCCAGCAGCTTAAATACAGGGCAGGAGGAGACCCAGTACTTC
cdr3_aa: CASSLNTGQEETQYF
d_call: NA
j_call: TRBJ2-5
v_call: TRBV7-6
clone_size: NA

cdr3_nt: TGTGCCAGCAGCTTAGGGGCATATAGCAATCAGCCCCAGCATTTT
cdr3_aa: CASSLGAYSNQPQHF
d_call: NA
j_call: TRBJ1-5
v_call: TRBV7-2
clone_size: NA

cdr3_nt: TGTGCCACCCTAGAGTACTCTGGAAACACCATATATTTT
cdr3_aa: CATLEYSGNTIYF
d_call: NA
j_call: TRBJ1-3
v_call: TRBV10-3
clone_size: NA

cdr3_nt: TGTGCCAGCAGCTTACCGGGGCGGACCCAGTACTTC
cdr3_aa: CASSLPGRTQYF
d_call: NA
j_call: TRBJ2-5
v_call: TRBV7-2
clone_size: NA

cdr3_nt: TGTGCCTGGTCCGGGACAGGGAACACCGGGGAGCTGTTTTTT
cdr3_aa: CAWSGTGNTGELFF
d_call: TRBD1
j_call: TRBJ2-2
v_call: TRBV30
clone_size: NA

cdr3_nt: TGTGCCAGCTACAGGGGATCGGGTCAGCCCCAGCATTTT
cdr3_aa: CASYRGSGQPQHF
d_call: TRBD1
j_call: TRBJ1-5
v_call: TRBV6-1
clone_size: NA

cdr3_nt: TGTGCCAGCAGCCACGACAGGGCCTACGAGCAGTACTTC
cdr3_aa: CASSHDRAYEQYF
d_call: TRBD1
j_call: TRBJ2-7
v_call: TRBV5-4
clone_size: NA

cdr3_nt: TGCGCCAGCAGCTTGGGGCAGGAACAAGAGACCCAGTACTTC
cdr3_aa: CASSLGQEQETQYF
d_call: NA
j_call: TRBJ2-5
v_call: TRBV5-1
clone_size: NA